This T cell receptor beta chain was identified during a study of T cell changes during pregnancy in multiple sclerosis. With 0 bases removed from V and 1 base from J, the gap between germline ends came to 12 bases. Germline V lookup: CDR1 MNHEY, CDR2 SMNVEV (reference sequence). The CDR3 runs 17 residues. Sequenced by immunoSEQ multiplex PCR; TCRdb stores in-frame clones only, minus some. This sample yields 50,000 to 65,000 clones, of which 96% are seen a single time; roughly 2.3% belongs to the top ten. The J gene is TRBJ2-2, the V gene TRBV27; D might be TRBD1 (8 bases). The material was CD8+ T cells from peripheral blood mononuclear cells, obtained after pregnancy. This TCR was recovered from a female donor with multiple sclerosis, enrolled in a pregnancy study. This chain's CDR3 is CASSLSGGTGNTGELFF. DNA of the CDR3: TGTGCCAGCAGTTTATCGGGGGGGACAGGGAACACCGGGGAGCTGTTTTTT.